The 5 T cell receptor beta chains presented below share a single source sample, sequenced in a study of CD8+ T cells in alopecia areata. Treatment meaning: oral pan-JAK inhibitor, 5-10 mg twice daily. RNA, once extracted, was reverse transcribed into cDNA for use as the sequencing template. The protocol was immunoSEQ multiplex PCR, while the TCRdb copy is restricted to in-frame clones and leaves out a portion. This repertoire shows about 190,000 clones, 60% found once; its top ten account for less than 0.8%. The sequencing used CD4+ T cells sorted from blood, collected at week 4, from a patient treated with tofacitinib. The source of these receptors is a human donor with alopecia areata.

This clone has only a few counts. This sequence joins TRBV30 and TRBJ1-1; D is perhaps TRBD1 (5 bases). There are 14 residues in the CDR3. V lost 6 bases and J 5 bases, leaving 19 bases between the germline ends. CDR1 and CDR2 from the germline V gene are GTSNPN and SVGIG (reference sequence). CDR3 residues: CACIGHPGVTEAFF. CDR3 DNA sequence: TGTGCCTGCATCGGACATCCCGGAGTAACTGAAGCTTTCTTT. Using reference TRBV30 and TRBJ1-1 for the parts outside the CDR3, the full variable domain is SQTIHQWPATLVQPVGSPLSLECTVEGTSNPNLYWYRQAAGRGLQLLFYSVGIGQISSEVPQNLSASRPQDRQFILSSKKLLLSDSGFYLCACIGHPGVTEAFFGQGTRLTVV.

With regard to this clone: This specimen includes other DNA sequences encoding the same CDR3. This rearrangement joins TRBV30 to TRBJ2-7; TRBD1 might be the D (5 bases). The CDR3 covers 13 residues. With 0 bases removed from V and 1 base from J, the gap between germline ends came to 7 bases. The germline CDR1 and CDR2 sequences are GTSNPN and SVGIG (reference sequence). The CDR3 region has the DNA TGTGCCTGGAGTGTTCAGGGATCCTACGAGCAGTACTTC. Its translation is CAWSVQGSYEQYF.

V usage is TRBV29-1 and J usage is TRBJ1-1; unclear D gene. This CDR3 is 9 amino acids long. Trimming removed 0 bases from V and 9 bases from J, with 2 bases in between. The V gene's germline CDR1 is SQVTM and CDR2 ANQGSEA. The CDR3 reads CSVEDKAFF. CDR3 DNA: TGCAGCGTTGAAGATAAAGCTTTCTTT.

This clone was found many times. The gene calls are TRBV2 and TRBJ1-2; TRBD1 might be the D (5 bases). CDR3 size: 13 residues. V was cut by 6 bases and J by 8 bases, with 16 bases left in between. Per the germline V gene, CDR1 is SNHLY and CDR2 is FYNNEI. The CDR3 spells CASRAGGGRGYTF. Here the CDR3 DNA reads TGTGCCAGCAGGGCCGGCGGGGGACGGGGCTACACCTTC.

J is TRBJ2-5 and V is TRBV29-1; D is uncertain. Trimming took off 5 bases at V and 2 bases at J, with 6 bases between the two ends. The CDR3 runs 11 residues. Germline CDR1 is SQVTM and CDR2 is ANQGSEA. In nucleotides, the CDR3 is TGCAGCGTTAAGGAACAAGAGACCCAGTACTTC. The encoded protein is CSVKEQETQYF.